These 16 T cell receptor beta chains were all obtained from the same sample, sequenced in a study of T cell repertoires in cytomegalovirus infection (dated by TCRdb to about 2019). The reads were generated on an Illumina HiSeq 1500. The public sequencing data were trimmed at Q25 with fastp and processed into clonotypes with MiXCR by TCRdb, which kept only in-frame beta chains. Rows merge per CDR3 protein into single entries with the most common DNA and genes. The sample yields 550,000 to 850,000 distinct CDR3 sequences; around a third were counted once. The leading ten clones occupy roughly 20% of the sample. Their antigens remain unidentified. Interpreted using the paper, the treatment or condition label stands for: in vitro stimulation with specific CMV peptide epitopes to enrich CMV-specific T cells. Sequenced material: cultured PBMCs, taken from culture after CMV antigen stimulation. The receptors derive from a human donor in good health (CMV status not recorded). Some clones in this sample may be carry-over from other donors' samples.

V and J are TRBV4-2 and TRBJ2-2, with 9 bases aligning to TRBD2. CDR3 length: 17 amino acids. The trim removed 4 bases at V and 5 bases at J, leaving 11 bases unmatched. Germline CDR1 LGHNA, CDR2 YNFKEQ. The CDR3 spells CASSPRGGGAVTGELFF. The CDR3, as DNA: TGTGCCAGCAGCCCGCGGGGCGGGGGGGCCGTTACCGGGGAGCTGTTTTTT.

This chain uses TRBV6-5 with TRBJ2-2; D is possibly TRBD1 or TRBD2 (6 bases each). CDR1 and CDR2 from the germline V gene are MNHEY and SVGAGI. This CDR3 region has 14 residues. Trimming stripped 7 bases from V and 5 bases from J, with 14 bases between. The CDR3 DNA reads TGTGCCAGCAAGGGGGGATTGCGGACCGGGGAGCTGTTTTTT. The encoded protein is CASKGGLRTGELFF.

This clonotype was seen repeatedly, ten times or more. V is TRBV7-2 and J is TRBJ1-1; a possible D gene is TRBD1 (6 bases). The germline V gene encodes CDR1 SGHTA and CDR2 FQGNSA. V shed 5 bases and J shed 6 bases, with 10 bases lying between them. CDR3 length: 12 amino acids. CDR3: CASSPQGAEAFF. CDR3 in DNA: TGTGCCAGCAGCCCACAGGGCGCTGAAGCTTTCTTT.

In its sample, this clonotype was seen a few times. The rearrangement uses TRBV5-1 and TRBJ2-5; tentative D call: TRBD2 (7 bases). Per germline, CDR1 SGHRS and CDR2 YFSETQ. Trimming pared 7 bases from V and 2 bases from J, leaving 15 bases between. The CDR3 sequence is 14 residues long. CDR3 DNA sequence: TGCGCCAGCGGGGGGGGCCGACTTCAAGAGACCCAGTACTTC. It codes for CASGGGRLQETQYF. Combining the CDR3 with reference TRBV5-1 and TRBJ2-5 gives the whole variable domain KAGVTQTPRYLIKTRGQQVTLSCSPISGHRSVSWYQQTPGQGLQFLFEYFSETQRNKGNFPGRFSGRQFSNSRSEMNVSTLELGDSALYLCASGGGRLQETQYFGPGTRLLVL.

A few counts support this clonotype. The rearrangement links TRBV7-6 to TRBJ1-3; D call uncertain. The CDR3 contains 14 residues. V was cut by 3 bases and J by 1 base, with 7 bases left in between. The V gene's germline CDR1 is SGHVS and CDR2 FNYEAQ. CDR3 sequence: CASSFHGSGNTIYF. CDR3 DNA: TGTGCCAGCAGCTTTCACGGATCTGGAAACACCATATATTTT.

This clonotype showed up just a few times. The rearrangement links TRBV24-1 to TRBJ1-5; 7 positions agree with TRBD1. The length of the CDR3 is 17 residues. The V gene's germline CDR1 is KGHDR and CDR2 SFDVKD. V shed 2 bases and J 4 bases; nucleotides not matched to a gene: 10. CDR3 in DNA: TGTGCCACCAGTGATTCCAGGGCATCAGGGGGGAATCAGCCCCAGCATTTT. It is translated as CATSDSRASGGNQPQHF.

The chain recombines TRBV2 with TRBJ2-3; D possibly corresponds to TRBD1 (5 bases). V lost 7 bases to trimming and J lost 0 bases, with 8 bases between them. This CDR3 comprises 13 residues. Per the germline V gene, CDR1 is SNHLY and CDR2 is FYNNEI. The CDR3 is CASKGSSTDTQYF. The CDR3 nucleotides are TGTGCCAGCAAGGGGTCGAGCACAGATACGCAGTATTTT.

The rearrangement links TRBV10-3 to TRBJ1-1; tentative D call: TRBD1 (6 bases). Germline V gene sequence: CDR1 ENHRY, CDR2 SYGVKD. The CDR3 is made up of 14 amino acids. The ends were cut back, 2 bases at V and 1 base at J, with 8 bases in the middle. The CDR3 protein is CAISEKGENTEAFF. In DNA, the CDR3 is TGTGCCATCAGTGAGAAGGGGGAGAACACTGAAGCTTTCTTT.

The CDR3 DNA reads TGCAGTGCTAGCGGACAGGGAGGTTCCTACGAGCAGTACTTC. Residues: CSASGQGGSYEQYF. The chain joins TRBV20-1 to TRBJ2-7; 8 nucleotides match TRBD1. Germline CDR1 reads DFQATT; CDR2 reads SNEGSKA (reference sequence). This CDR3 is 14 amino acids long. V lost 3 bases to trimming and J lost 1 base; unmatched junction nucleotides: 5.

V gene TRBV7-9 combines with J gene TRBJ2-1; 8 bases match TRBD2. V lost 2 bases to trimming and J lost 6 bases; unmatched junction nucleotides: 6. The V gene's germline CDR1 is SEHNR and CDR2 FQNEAQ (reference sequence). The CDR3 extends over 15 amino acids. The CDR3 coding sequence is TGTGCCAGCAGCTTATTAATAGCGGGGCGCAATGAGCAGTTCTTC. Translation: CASSLLIAGRNEQFF.

J is TRBJ2-7 and V is TRBV19, with TRBD2 identical over 15 bases. The CDR3 runs to 21 residues. Germline trimming cut 2 bases from V and 2 bases from J; bases unmatched to any gene: 16. CDR1 is LNHDA, CDR2 SQIVND, per germline (reference sequence). The CDR3 loop reads CASSIRMARTSGRAYPYEQYF. CDR3 nucleotide sequence: TGTGCCAGTAGTATAAGGATGGCAAGGACTAGCGGGAGGGCCTACCCCTACGAGCAGTACTTC. The complete variable domain, with remaining parts taken from reference TRBV19 and TRBJ2-7, reads DGGITQSPKYLFRKEGQNVTLSCEQNLNHDAMYWYRQDPGQGLRLIYYSQIVNDFQKGDIAEGYSVSREKKESFPLTVTSAQKNPTAFYLCASSIRMARTSGRAYPYEQYFGPGTRLTVT.

The genes are TRBV11-2 and TRBJ2-1, with D perhaps assigned TRBD1 or TRBD2 (7 bases each). Trimming left V 4 bases short and J 14 bases short, with 18 bases between. Germline loops: CDR1 SGHAT, CDR2 FQNNGV. This CDR3 region has 13 residues. The CDR3 loop is CASSSHNRGGKFF. The CDR3 nucleotides are TGTGCCAGCAGCTCCCACAACAGGGGAGGGAAGTTCTTC.

J is TRBJ1-1 and V is TRBV5-4; D is possibly TRBD1 (5 bases). The CDR3 consists of 15 residues. The V gene's germline CDR1 is SGHNT and CDR2 YYREEE (reference sequence). V lost 3 bases, J lost 1 base, and 13 bases lay in between. The CDR3 DNA follows: TGTGCCAGCAGCTCTTCACAGGTGGGGAACACTGAAGCTTTCTTT. Translation: CASSSSQVGNTEAFF.

V is TRBV18 and J is TRBJ2-5, with TRBD2 matching 8 bases. In germline, CDR1 is KGHSH, CDR2 LQKENI. The CDR3 has 17 residues. V lost 2 bases to trimming and J lost 1 base; unmatched junction nucleotides: 9. The CDR3, as DNA: TGTGCCAGCTCACCAAATGGGCGGGGGGTCTCCCAAGAGACCCAGTACTTC. Its protein is CASSPNGRGVSQETQYF.

This clonotype appeared many times. The CDR3 DNA reads as TGTGCCAGCAGCTTAGCCCAGGGGGCCCGACCCCTCTGGGCCAACGTCCTGACTTTC. The encoded protein is CASSLAQGARPLWANVLTF. The V gene is TRBV7-9, the J gene TRBJ2-6, with 8 bases identical to TRBD1. Trimming took 0 bases from V and 5 from J; bases not matched to a gene: 12. The germline V gene encodes CDR1 SEHNR and CDR2 FQNEAQ (reference sequence). CDR3 length equals 19 residues.

Concerning this clonotype: A much larger clone differs by one base, so this may be a read error. The chain links TRBV6-8 to TRBJ1-2; D remains unclear. The length of the CDR3 is 14 residues. The V gene's germline CDR1 is MNHGY and CDR2 SAAAGT. CDR3 protein: CASSTGRLGYGSTF. CDR3 DNA sequence: TGTGCCAGCAGCACCGGACGGCTGGGGTATGGCTCCACCTTC.